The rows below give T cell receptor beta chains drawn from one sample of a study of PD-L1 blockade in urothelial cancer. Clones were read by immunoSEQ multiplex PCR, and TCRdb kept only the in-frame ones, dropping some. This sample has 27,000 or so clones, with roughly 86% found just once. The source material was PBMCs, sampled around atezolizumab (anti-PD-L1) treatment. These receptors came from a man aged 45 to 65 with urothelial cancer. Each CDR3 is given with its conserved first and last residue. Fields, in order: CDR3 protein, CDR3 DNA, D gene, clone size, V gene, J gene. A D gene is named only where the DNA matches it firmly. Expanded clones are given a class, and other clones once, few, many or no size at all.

CDR3: CASSLRIAARDEQFF
DNA: TGTGCCAGCAGCTTACGAATAGCGGCGAGGGATGAGCAGTTCTTC
D: -
size: once
V: TRBV7-9
J: TRBJ2-1

CDR3: CASSLSRARSYEQYF
DNA: TGTGCCAGCAGTTTATCGAGGGCTAGGTCCTACGAGCAGTACTTC
D: -
size: -
V: TRBV27
J: TRBJ2-7

CDR3: CASSLGQGDVGELFF
DNA: TGTGCCAGCAGCTTAGGTCAGGGGGACGTCGGGGAGCTGTTTTTT
D: TRBD1
size: -
V: TRBV11-2
J: TRBJ2-2

CDR3: CASSYTGFGSGNTIYF
DNA: TGTGCCAGCAGTTACACGGGGTTTGGCTCTGGAAACACCATATATTTT
D: -
size: -
V: TRBV27
J: TRBJ1-3

CDR3: CASSLMEETQYF
DNA: TGTGCCAGCAGTTTAATGGAGGAGACCCAGTACTTC
D: -
size: -
V: TRBV28
J: TRBJ2-5

CDR3: CASSVQGEAYNEQFF
DNA: TGTGCCAGCAGTGTCCAGGGGGAAGCCTACAATGAGCAGTTCTTC
D: TRBD1
size: -
V: TRBV2
J: TRBJ2-1

CDR3: CASSPSRGNTQYF
DNA: TGTGCCAGCAGCCCGTCCAGGGGAAATACGCAGTATTTT
D: -
size: -
V: TRBV7-9
J: TRBJ2-3

CDR3: CASRIGTGYDEQYF
DNA: TGCGCCAGCCGGATCGGGACAGGTTATGACGAGCAGTACTTC
D: TRBD1
size: -
V: TRBV5-1
J: TRBJ2-7

CDR3: CASSLGAGRAEGSPLHF
DNA: TGTGCCAGCAGCTTAGGGGCCGGCCGCGCTGAGGGATCACCCCTCCACTTT
D: -
size: -
V: TRBV7-2
J: TRBJ1-6

CDR3: CASSIGLAGSYEQYF
DNA: TGTGCCAGTAGTATAGGACTAGCGGGGTCCTACGAGCAGTACTTC
D: TRBD2
size: few
V: TRBV19
J: TRBJ2-7

CDR3: CASSVRDRPNEKLFF
DNA: TGTGCCAGCAGCGTGAGGGACAGGCCAAATGAAAAACTGTTTTTT
D: TRBD1
size: -
V: TRBV9
J: TRBJ1-4

CDR3: CASSSTGGYGYTF
DNA: TGCGCCAGCAGCTCGACAGGGGGCTATGGCTACACCTTC
D: TRBD1
size: -
V: TRBV5-1
J: TRBJ1-2

CDR3: CASSYSRQGPGNTIYF
DNA: TGTGCCAGCAGTTACTCGAGACAGGGCCCTGGAAACACCATATATTTT
D: TRBD1
size: -
V: TRBV6-6
J: TRBJ1-3

CDR3: CASSPGTGHEQYF
DNA: TGTGCCAGCAGCCCGGGGACAGGGCACGAGCAGTACTTC
D: TRBD1
size: -
V: TRBV7-9
J: TRBJ2-7

CDR3: CASSPGQGGRGHEKLFF
DNA: TGTGCCAGCAGCCCAGGACAGGGGGGAAGGGGGCATGAAAAACTGTTTTTT
D: TRBD1
size: -
V: TRBV7-9
J: TRBJ1-4

CDR3: CASSWTSALSGELFF
DNA: TGTGCCAGCAGTTGGACTAGCGCCCTCTCTGGGGAGCTGTTTTTT
D: TRBD2
size: -
V: TRBV28
J: TRBJ2-2

CDR3: CASSELGGTNEKLFF
DNA: TGTGCCAGCAGTGAATTGGGGGGAACTAATGAAAAACTGTTTTTT
D: -
size: once
V: TRBV2
J: TRBJ1-4

CDR3: CASSIRVPEQYF
DNA: TGTGCCAGCAGCATCCGGGTTCCCGAGCAGTACTTC
D: -
size: -
V: TRBV13
J: TRBJ2-7

CDR3: CASSTRGGRIATQYF
DNA: TGTGCCAGTAGTACGAGAGGGGGTCGGATAGCGACGCAGTATTTT
D: -
size: -
V: TRBV19
J: TRBJ2-3

CDR3: CASSSLLGRNEQFF
DNA: TGTGCCAGCAGTTCCCTCCTAGGAAGGAATGAGCAGTTCTTC
D: -
size: -
V: TRBV27
J: TRBJ2-1

CDR3: CASSSPGQGIYSNQPQHF
DNA: TGTGCCAGCAGTTCCCCGGGACAGGGCATATATAGCAATCAGCCCCAGCATTTT
D: TRBD1
size: -
V: TRBV28
J: TRBJ1-5

CDR3: CASSWLGGQPQHF
DNA: TGTGCCAGCAGTTGGCTAGGAGGACAGCCCCAGCATTTT
D: -
size: medium-sized
V: TRBV27
J: TRBJ1-5

CDR3: CSAGLAGGTNGELFF
DNA: TGCAGCGCCGGACTAGCGGGAGGAACGAACGGGGAGCTGTTTTTT
D: TRBD2
size: -
V: TRBV29-1
J: TRBJ2-2

CDR3: CASSTRGRSGGYTF
DNA: TGTGCCAGCAGCACCAGGGGGCGATCGGGAGGCTACACCTTC
D: TRBD1
size: -
V: TRBV9
J: TRBJ1-2

CDR3: CASSPLRLASSTDTQYF
DNA: TGTGCCAGCTCACCCCTCCGACTAGCGTCAAGCACAGATACGCAGTATTTT
D: TRBD2
size: once
V: TRBV18
J: TRBJ2-3

CDR3: CASSVTPTSGGAKTQYF
DNA: TGTGCCAGCAGCGTGACCCCGACTAGCGGGGGGGCGAAGACCCAGTACTTC
D: TRBD2
size: -
V: TRBV2
J: TRBJ2-5

CDR3: CASGLDGQGLYEQYF
DNA: TGTGCTAGTGGTTTGGACGGACAGGGACTCTACGAGCAGTACTTC
D: TRBD1
size: -
V: TRBV12-5
J: TRBJ2-7

CDR3: CASRRRDRGNHGYTF
DNA: TGTGCCAGCAGACGGAGGGACAGGGGGAATCATGGCTACACCTTC
D: TRBD1
size: -
V: TRBV5-6
J: TRBJ1-2

CDR3: CASSSPRQGGYNEQFF
DNA: TGTGCCAGCAGTTCCCCCCGACAGGGGGGTTACAATGAGCAGTTCTTC
D: TRBD1
size: -
V: TRBV28
J: TRBJ2-1

CDR3: CATTGDLSTGELFF
DNA: TGTGCCACCACAGGGGATTTAAGCACCGGGGAGCTGTTTTTT
D: TRBD1
size: -
V: TRBV6-1
J: TRBJ2-2

CDR3: CASSVTGGKLFF
DNA: TGTGCCAGTAGTGTGACAGGTGGAAAACTGTTTTTT
D: -
size: -
V: TRBV19
J: TRBJ1-4

CDR3: CASSNRGGSYEQYF
DNA: TGTGCCAGCAGTAACAGGGGAGGATCCTACGAGCAGTACTTC
D: -
size: -
V: TRBV6-5
J: TRBJ2-7

CDR3: CASSRTGGPKISVLHF
DNA: TGTGCCAGTAGCCGGACAGGGGGCCCCAAGATTAGTGTCCTCCACTTT
D: TRBD1
size: -
V: TRBV19
J: TRBJ1-6

CDR3: CASSLEQRVTETQYF
DNA: TGTGCCAGCAGCTTGGAACAGAGGGTCACGGAGACCCAGTACTTC
D: -
size: once
V: TRBV5-4
J: TRBJ2-5

CDR3: CAWSVRLAVGRGTGEQYF
DNA: TGTGCCTGGAGTGTAAGACTGGCCGTTGGCAGGGGAACCGGCGAGCAGTACTTC
D: -
size: -
V: TRBV30
J: TRBJ2-7

CDR3: CASGHRGANEKLFF
DNA: TGTGCCAGCGGTCACAGGGGAGCTAATGAAAAACTGTTTTTT
D: TRBD1
size: -
V: TRBV7-2
J: TRBJ1-4

CDR3: CATSRDVLWGRETQYF
DNA: TGTGCCACCAGCAGAGATGTTTTGTGGGGGAGGGAGACCCAGTACTTC
D: -
size: once
V: TRBV15
J: TRBJ2-5

CDR3: CTSSQDGEHRENTEAFF
DNA: TGCACCAGCAGCCAAGATGGGGAGCACAGGGAGAACACTGAAGCTTTCTTT
D: -
size: -
V: TRBV1
J: TRBJ1-1

CDR3: CASSSDRTGSGNTIYF
DNA: TGCGCCAGCAGCTCTGACCGGACAGGCTCTGGAAACACCATATATTTT
D: TRBD1
size: -
V: TRBV5-1
J: TRBJ1-3

CDR3: CASSLAGTSNTGELFF
DNA: TGTGCCAGCAGTCTAGCCGGGACTAGCAACACCGGGGAGCTGTTTTTT
D: TRBD2
size: once
V: TRBV9
J: TRBJ2-2

CDR3: CASSERDRGTGGYTF
DNA: TGTGCCAGCAGTGAAAGGGACAGGGGGACTGGTGGCTACACCTTC
D: TRBD1
size: -
V: TRBV6-1
J: TRBJ1-2

CDR3: CASREQGDQPQHF
DNA: TGTGCCAGCAGGGAACAGGGAGATCAGCCCCAGCATTTT
D: -
size: -
V: TRBV6-5
J: TRBJ1-5

CDR3: CASSSRTGLPPYEQYF
DNA: TGTGCCAGCAGCTCGCGGACAGGGTTACCTCCCTACGAGCAGTACTTC
D: TRBD1
size: -
V: TRBV11-1
J: TRBJ2-7

CDR3: CASSVRSGIGYEQYF
DNA: TGTGCCAGCAGCGTTCGGTCGGGAATTGGTTACGAGCAGTACTTC
D: -
size: -
V: TRBV9
J: TRBJ2-7

CDR3: CASSFLKGGYEQYF
DNA: TGCGCCAGCAGCTTCCTCAAGGGAGGCTACGAGCAGTACTTC
D: -
size: -
V: TRBV5-1
J: TRBJ2-7

CDR3: CASSLGYSGGHNEQFF
DNA: TGTGCCAGCAGCTTAGGTTATAGCGGGGGCCACAATGAGCAGTTCTTC
D: TRBD2
size: -
V: TRBV7-6
J: TRBJ2-1

CDR3: CASSFAGQGPYF
DNA: TGTGCCAGCAGCTTTGCGGGACAGGGCCCTTACTTC
D: TRBD1
size: -
V: TRBV5-8
J: TRBJ1-2